This T cell receptor (beta chain) was observed in a study of radiotherapy plus CTLA-4 blockade in lung cancer. Study context: Disease control was achieved by around 32% of patients, and objective responses by less than 20%.

Patients in the study, people with chemo-refractory metastatic non-small-cell lung cancer, received focal radiation plus ipilimumab CTLA-4 blockade. Regarding the study as a whole: Reports state that early shifts in blood T cell clones, with interferon-beta, best predicted response. Researchers report tumor-derived TCR clones expanding in blood after radiotherapy plus ipilimumab.

Concerning this clone: The antigen remains undetermined. Within the sample, other DNA sequences also encode this same CDR3.

Profiled with immunoSEQ multiplex PCR; TCRdb holds only in-frame clones, not every one. The sample lists tens of thousands of clones; more than 70% were seen once. The material sequenced was peripheral blood, taken from a patient treated with radiotherapy plus ipilimumab. The TCR was taken from a human donor with non-small cell lung cancer that progressed on radiotherapy plus ipilimumab.

The CDR3 loop is CASSLEPYGYTF. In nucleotides, the CDR3 is TGTGCCAGCAGTTTGGAACCCTATGGCTACACCTTC. The chain has TRBV28 and TRBJ1-2; no definite D call. CDR1 and CDR2 from the germline V gene are MDHEN and SYDVKM. V lost 3 bases, J lost 4 bases, and 6 bases lay in between. This CDR3 comprises 12 residues.